This T cell receptor beta chain was obtained from a study of patients and donors after allogeneic stem cell transplantation. The V and J ends lost 0 bases and 0 bases, in that order; junction bases with no gene match: 2. The CDR3 has 15 amino acids. CDR1 and CDR2 from the germline V gene are SGHRS and YFSETQ. TCRdb reanalysed the RT-PCR reads using MiXCR and keeps one entry per CDR3 protein. The sample yields fewer than 200,000 distinct CDR3 sequences, 25% to 35% seen once. The sample taken for sequencing was blood, either unsorted or a sorted T cell fraction (not recorded which). The V call is TRBV5-1, the J call TRBJ2-5; 7 bases match TRBD2. The TCR sequence derives from a human donor who was either an allogeneic HSCT recipient or a stem cell or donor lymphocyte infusion donor (not recorded which). It is not recorded whose cells these are; they may come from a transplant donor. The CDR3 DNA sequence: TGCGCCAGCAGCTTGGGCGGGAGCGACCAAGAGACCCAGTACTTC. Protein sequence: CASSLGGSDQETQYF.